This T cell receptor beta chain was obtained from a study of vaccination effects on CD4 cells after COVID-19. As for this clone: The antigen is undetermined. Additional DNA sequences in this sample encode the identical CDR3.

Under the ViraFEST assay, PBMC were stimulated with viral peptide pools so that antigen-specific CD4+ T cells expanded. Sequencing was performed afterwards. It was after 10 days of culture that CD4+ T cells were isolated. Two doses of BNT162b2 or mRNA-1273 vaccine were administered to participants. The repertoire was sequenced with immunoSEQ multiplex PCR; TCRdb's copy has only in-frame clones and lacks some. The data contain roughly 70,000 clones, less than 80% of them singletons. The CDR3 is made up of 15 amino acids. The V and J ends lost 1 base and 1 base respectively, with 8 bases between them. CDR1 LGHDT and CDR2 YNNKEL come from the germline V gene (reference sequence).

V and J are TRBV3-1 (or the pseudogene TRBV3-2) and TRBJ1-5; no clear D. The TCR sequence derives from a human donor who received a COVID-19 vaccine. The specimen was CD4+ T cells from PBMCs cultured with HCoV-OC43 spike peptides, collected after COVID-19 vaccination. The subset is: HCoV-OC43 spike overlapping peptide pool stimulation. Here the CDR3 DNA reads TGTGCCAGCAGCCAAGGATCGGGGAGCAATCAGCCCCAGCATTTT. It is translated as CASSQGSGSNQPQHF.